Below, 32 T cell receptor beta chains from the same sample are listed, as sequenced in a study of shared clonotypes between healthy human individuals. Clones were read by immunoSEQ multiplex PCR, and TCRdb kept only the in-frame ones, dropping some. The sample consists of about 2.4 million clones, approximately 93% of them appearing once. The sequencing sample was made of naive CD4+ T cells from PBMCs. The subset: CD45RA+ positively selected. The receptors originated from a man between 18 and 35 years old in good health. Some clones in this sample may be carry-over from other donors' samples.

The table lists this clone with a few counts. The chain links TRBV2 to TRBJ1-5, with D possibly matching TRBD1 (5 bases). Per germline, CDR1 SNHLY and CDR2 FYNNEI. The CDR3 loop spans 13 amino acids. V lost 7 bases, J lost 5 bases, and 12 bases lay in between. The CDR3: CASNQDRDQPQHF. As DNA, the CDR3 is TGTGCCAGCAATCAAGACAGAGATCAGCCCCAGCATTTT.

The CDR3 loop reads CASSLDRGHSPLHF. The CDR3 DNA reads TGTGCCAGCAGCTTGGACAGGGGGCATTCACCCCTCCACTTT. The chain recombines TRBV5-4 with TRBJ1-6, with 9 bases fitting TRBD1. CDR3 length: 14 residues. CDR1 and CDR2 from the germline V gene are SGHNT and YYREEE (reference sequence). V dropped 0 bases and J dropped 8; count of bases not matched to a gene: 0.

V usage is TRBV6-5 and J usage is TRBJ1-6; no definite D call. Trimming took 6 bases from V and 5 from J, leaving 14 bases between them. The CDR3 sequence is 15 residues long. Germline V gene data show CDR1 as MNHEY and CDR2 as SVGAGI. CDR3: CASRRGPADNSPLHF. CDR3 nucleotide sequence: TGTGCCAGCAGACGTGGGCCAGCCGATAATTCACCCCTCCACTTT.

This chain's CDR3 is CASSPEFGVIYGYTF. CDR3 nucleotides: TGTGCCAGCTCACCCGAGTTCGGGGTAATTTATGGCTACACCTTC. The chain uses TRBV18 and TRBJ1-2; D ambiguous. Germline lookup yields CDR1 KGHSH and CDR2 LQKENI. V dropped 3 bases and J dropped 5 bases, with 16 bases sitting between them. This CDR3 is 15 amino acids long.

For this clone: At the DNA level, this CDR3 is encoded by other sequences in the same sample as well. The chain carries TRBV18 and TRBJ2-7, with 9 positions matching TRBD2. The CDR3 totals 14 residues. J gave up 2 bases and V 3 bases, and 2 bases lay outside the gene matches. The germline V gene encodes CDR1 KGHSH and CDR2 LQKENI. For the CDR3, the DNA is TGTGCCAGCTCACCCGGACTAGCGACCTACGAGCAGTACTTC. Translating gives CASSPGLATYEQYF.

The chain couples TRBV18 to TRBJ2-7, with D possibly called TRBD1 or TRBD2 (5 bases each). Germline V gives CDR1 KGHSH, CDR2 LQKENI. The CDR3 loop spans 15 amino acids. V was pared by 3 bases and J by 0 bases, with 12 bases between. The chain's CDR3 is CASSPARGPSYEQYF. In DNA form, the CDR3 reads TGTGCCAGCTCACCGGCCCGGGGACCCTCCTACGAGCAGTACTTC.

CDR3 protein: CASSLALREGETQYF. DNA for the CDR3: TGTGCCAGCAGCTTAGCGCTGCGGGAGGGCGAGACCCAGTACTTC. The rearrangement uses TRBV7-2 and TRBJ2-5; 9 nucleotides agree with TRBD2. Losses at the gene ends were 0 bases for V and 5 bases for J; bases not matched to a gene: 4. The V gene's germline CDR1 is SGHTA and CDR2 FQGNSA. There are 15 residues in the CDR3. The full variable domain, completed using reference TRBV7-2 and TRBJ2-5, is GAGVSQSPSNKVTEKGKDVELRCDPISGHTALYWYRQSLGQGLEFLIYFQGNSAPDKSGLPSDRFSAERTGGSVSTLTIQRTQQEDSAVYLCASSLALREGETQYFGPGTRLLVL.

J is TRBJ2-1 and V is TRBV5-1; weak D call: TRBD1 (6 bases). Germline V gives CDR1 SGHRS, CDR2 YFSETQ. V dropped 0 bases and J dropped 0 bases, with 13 bases sitting between them. CDR3 size: 17 residues. The CDR3 spells CASSLEGHTSSYNEQFF. The CDR3 DNA reads TGCGCCAGCAGCTTGGAGGGACATACGAGCTCCTACAATGAGCAGTTCTTC.

This clone was observed a handful of times. This CDR3 is also generated by other DNA sequences in the sample. The chain carries TRBV7-3 and TRBJ2-2; D gene uncertain. This CDR3 region has 12 residues. V lost 2 bases, J lost 7 bases, and 5 bases lay in between. Germline V gene sequence: CDR1 SGHTA, CDR2 FQGTGA. The chain's CDR3 is CASSLGRGELFF. For the CDR3, the DNA is TGTGCCAGCAGCTTAGGGCGCGGGGAGCTGTTTTTT. Full variable domain (missing parts from reference TRBV7-3 and TRBJ2-2): GAGVSQTPSNKVTEKGKYVELRCDPISGHTALYWYRQSLGQGPEFLIYFQGTGAADDSGLPNDRFFAVRPEGSVSTLKIQRTERGDSAVYLCASSLGRGELFFGEGSRLTVL.

This clone was observed once. This chain connects TRBV9 to TRBJ2-3; D is uncertain. The CDR3 contains 15 residues. Trimming shortened V by 0 bases and J by 4 bases, and 12 bases separated the two germline ends. Germline lookup yields CDR1 SGDLS and CDR2 YYNGEE. The CDR3 protein is CASSVDFPVADTQYF. The CDR3 nucleotides are TGTGCCAGCAGCGTAGATTTCCCGGTCGCAGATACGCAGTATTTT.

This chain links TRBV5-1 with TRBJ2-7; weak D call: TRBD2 (6 bases). The CDR3 has 13 residues. Trimming removed 0 bases at V and 4 bases at J, with 8 bases between. Germline CDR1 and CDR2: SGHRS and YFSETQ. Here the CDR3 reads CASSLEEGYEQYF. The CDR3 DNA follows: TGCGCCAGCAGCTTGGAGGAGGGTTACGAGCAGTACTTC.

The chain couples TRBV6-6 to TRBJ2-5, with TRBD2 matching over 8 bases. Germline lookup yields CDR1 MNHNY and CDR2 SVGAGI (reference sequence). The V segment lost 4 bases and the J segment 5 bases; nucleotides outside the gene matches: 9. The CDR3 is 15 amino acids. This CDR3 reads CASSLGAGVRETQYF. The CDR3 region has the DNA TGTGCCAGCAGTTTAGGAGCGGGAGTAAGGGAGACCCAGTACTTC.

The chain uses TRBV5-1 and TRBJ2-3; no firm D call. The V gene lost 9 bases and the J gene lost 2 bases, with 13 bases spanning the gap. Germline V gene lookup returns CDR1 SGHRS and CDR2 YFSETQ. The CDR3 consists of 13 residues. The CDR3 coding sequence is TGCGCCACACGGCTACAACCCACAGATACGCAGTATTTT. Translated, it gives CATRLQPTDTQYF.

The genes are TRBV7-2 and TRBJ1-4; no clear D. Trimming pared 4 bases from V and 8 bases from J, leaving 14 bases between. CDR3 length: 14 residues. Germline V gene data show CDR1 as SGHTA and CDR2 as FQGNSA. CDR3 residues: CASSSGGLGEKLFF. CDR3 in DNA: TGTGCCAGCAGCTCAGGAGGGTTAGGGGAAAAACTGTTTTTT.

This clone was observed a handful of times. This chain's CDR3 is CASSPQRHMEAFF. The DNA for the CDR3 is TGTGCCAGCTCACCCCAACGCCATATGGAAGCTTTCTTT. The chain links TRBV18 to TRBJ1-1; D ambiguous. The CDR3 is 13 residues long. V was shortened by 3 bases and J by 8 bases, with 13 bases between the two germline ends. Germline CDR1 reads KGHSH; CDR2 reads LQKENI.

The rearrangement joins TRBV7-2 to TRBJ2-5; D is tentatively TRBD1 or TRBD2 (5 bases each). The CDR3 runs 14 residues. Trimming removed 3 bases from V and 5 bases from J, with 13 bases in between. Per the germline V gene, CDR1 is SGHTA and CDR2 is FQGNSA. CDR3 in DNA: TGTGCCAGCAGCTTGGGGACCCGCGTGGAGACCCAGTACTTC. Its protein is CASSLGTRVETQYF. Together with reference TRBV7-2 and TRBJ2-5, the CDR3 gives the full variable domain: GAGVSQSPSNKVTEKGKDVELRCDPISGHTALYWYRQSLGQGLEFLIYFQGNSAPDKSGLPSDRFSAERTGGSVSTLTIQRTQQEDSAVYLCASSLGTRVETQYFGPGTRLLVL.

The V call is TRBV7-3, the J call TRBJ2-1; TRBD2 aligns across 9 bases. The CDR3 sequence is 15 residues long. From germline, CDR1 is SGHTA and CDR2 FQGTGA. V gave up 3 bases and J gave up 6 bases; unmatched junction bases: 6. This CDR3 reads CASSFIAGGPNEQFF. The CDR3 DNA follows: TGTGCCAGCAGCTTTATTGCGGGAGGGCCCAATGAGCAGTTCTTC.

CDR3 amino acids: CASSLEISAGGTTGELFF. In nucleotides, the CDR3 is TGTGCCAGCAGCTTGGAAATTTCGGCGGGAGGGACCACCGGGGAGCTGTTTTTT. The chain is built from TRBV5-4 and TRBJ2-2, with 9 bases lining up with TRBD2. The CDR3 runs to 18 residues. The germline gives CDR1 SGHNT, CDR2 YYREEE (reference sequence). V was clipped by 0 bases and J by 4 bases; unmatched bases: 10.

Only a few counts were recorded for this clone. V usage is TRBV29-1 and J usage is TRBJ1-1; D uncertain. The CDR3 contains 14 residues. V was clipped by 1 base and J by 5 bases, with 14 bases between them. From germline, CDR1 is SQVTM and CDR2 ANQGSEA. The CDR3, as DNA: TGCAGCGTTGAAGGTTTAAGGATTAATACTGAAGCTTTCTTT. Translation gives CSVEGLRINTEAFF.

This clone was picked up many times. Other DNA variants within this sample encode the same CDR3. J is TRBJ2-2 and V is TRBV18; D uncertain. V was clipped by 0 bases and J by 1 base, with 0 bases between them. The CDR3 is 13 residues long. In germline, CDR1 is KGHSH, CDR2 LQKENI. CDR3: CASSPPNTGELFF. The CDR3 DNA is TGTGCCAGCTCACCACCGAACACCGGGGAGCTGTTTTTT.

A note on this clone: The same CDR3 can be traced to other DNA sequences in this sample. V gene TRBV5-1 combines with J gene TRBJ1-4, with TRBD1 identical over 9 bases. This CDR3 spans 14 amino acids. Germline loops: CDR1 SGHRS, CDR2 YFSETQ. J lost 5 bases, V lost 4 bases, and 3 bases had no gene match. CDR3 DNA sequence: TGCGCCAGCAGCCCCGGGACAGGGAATGAAAAACTGTTTTTT. It encodes CASSPGTGNEKLFF.

The chain recombines TRBV5-1 with TRBJ2-1; TRBD2 agrees at 10 bases. The CDR3 sequence is 17 residues long. Unmatched junction bases numbered 4, after V lost 1 base and J lost 0 bases. Germline V lookup: CDR1 SGHRS, CDR2 YFSETQ. CDR3: CASSLFSSGSSYNEQFF. CDR3 nucleotide sequence: TGCGCCAGCAGCTTGTTCTCTAGCGGGAGCTCCTACAATGAGCAGTTCTTC.

Remarks on this clone: In the same sample, other DNA sequences code for this CDR3. The gene calls are TRBV4-2 and TRBJ2-7; D is possibly TRBD1 (6 bases). The V end was cut by 0 bases, the J end by 4 bases, with 10 bases between. The germline gives CDR1 LGHNA, CDR2 YNFKEQ. The CDR3 spans 14 residues. The CDR3 DNA follows: TGTGCCAGCAGCCAAGAAGACAGGTCGTACGAGCAGTACTTC. Its protein is CASSQEDRSYEQYF.

The chain employs TRBV9 and TRBJ1-1, with D possibly TRBD1 on 5 matching bases. V was trimmed by 5 bases and J by 1 base, leaving 12 bases between them. CDR1 and CDR2 (germline): SGDLS, YYNGEE. The CDR3 sequence is 14 residues long. Here the CDR3 reads CASRRDGGNTEAFF. The CDR3 DNA follows: TGTGCCAGCAGGCGCGACGGGGGGAACACTGAAGCTTTCTTT.

This clone has only one observation. The V gene is TRBV5-1, the J gene TRBJ2-7, with D possibly being TRBD1 (6 bases). Per germline, CDR1 SGHRS and CDR2 YFSETQ. V was clipped by 2 bases and J by 3 bases, with 12 bases between them. This CDR3 is 14 amino acids long. The CDR3 bases are TGCGCCAGCAGCTTCGGGGACACGAACTACGAGCAGTACTTC. As protein: CASSFGDTNYEQYF.

This rearrangement joins TRBV5-5 to TRBJ2-3, with 7 positions matching TRBD2. The CDR3 has 12 amino acids. Germline V gives CDR1 SGHKS, CDR2 YYEKEE (reference sequence). V gave up 10 bases and J gave up 0 bases; unmatched junction bases: 2. CDR3 nucleotides: TGTGCCGTCGGGGGGAGCACAGATACGCAGTATTTT. It yields the protein CAVGGSTDTQYF. The whole variable domain, remainder taken from reference TRBV5-5 and TRBJ2-3, is DAGVTQSPTHLIKTRGQQVTLRCSPISGHKSVSWYQQVLGQGPQFIFQYYEKEERGRGNFPDRFSARQFPNYSSELNVNALLLGDSALYLCAVGGSTDTQYFGPGTRLTVL.

The rearrangement uses TRBV5-1 and TRBJ2-7; 10 nucleotides match TRBD2. The CDR3 extends over 15 amino acids. Germline CDR1 is SGHRS and CDR2 is YFSETQ. The V gene end was trimmed by 3 bases and the J gene end by 2 bases; junction bases not matched to a gene: 5. CDR3 loop: CASSSGGTSAYEQYF. The CDR3 DNA reads as TGCGCCAGCAGCTCCGGGGGGACTAGCGCCTACGAGCAGTACTTC.

This clone was counted a few times. Other nucleotide sequences in the sample specify the same CDR3. The chain employs TRBV10-3 and TRBJ2-7; D is unresolved. The V end was cut by 3 bases, the J end by 1 base, with 4 bases between. This CDR3 has 12 amino acids. Germline CDR1 is ENHRY and CDR2 is SYGVKD. The chain's CDR3 is CAISDNSYEQYF. The CDR3 DNA is TGTGCCATCAGTGACAATTCCTACGAGCAGTACTTC.

J is TRBJ2-5 and V is TRBV7-8; D unresolved. Looked up from germline, CDR1 is SGHVS and CDR2 is FQNEAQ. The CDR3 loop spans 16 amino acids. Trimming took off 3 bases at V and 3 bases at J, with 17 bases between the two ends. CDR3 coding DNA: TGTGCCAGCAGCTTGTCTCCTCGTGTGGCGGAAGAGACCCAGTACTTC. It yields the protein CASSLSPRVAEETQYF.

V gene TRBV6-5 combines with J gene TRBJ1-1, with no clear D. The CDR3 has 15 residues. Trimming took 0 bases from V and 3 from J, leaving 11 bases between them. Per the germline V gene, CDR1 is MNHEY and CDR2 is SVGAGI. The CDR3 reads CASSYSFVPDTEAFF. CDR3 coding DNA: TGTGCCAGCAGTTACTCGTTTGTCCCGGACACTGAAGCTTTCTTT.

Note on this clone: Other nucleotide sequences in the sample specify the same CDR3. The chain carries TRBV5-1 and TRBJ2-5; no reliable D call. Germline V gene data show CDR1 as SGHRS and CDR2 as YFSETQ. Trimming pared 2 bases from V and 2 bases from J, leaving 7 bases between. CDR3 size: 13 residues. The CDR3 region has the DNA TGCGCCAGCAGCTTCTATAGACAAGAGACCCAGTACTTC. Translating it yields CASSFYRQETQYF.

DNA of the CDR3: TGTGCCAGCAGTTTGGGTCGATCAAGCCGAGAGGAGACCCAGTACTTC. Protein sequence: CASSLGRSSREETQYF. The chain joins TRBV27 to TRBJ2-5; no definite D call. The CDR3 is made up of 16 amino acids. Germline CDR1 is MNHEY and CDR2 is SMNVEV (reference sequence). Trimming stripped 3 bases from V and 5 bases from J, with 19 bases between.